These 14 T cell receptor beta chains came from one sample sequenced in a study of Tregs in tolerant kidney transplant recipients. Mixed chimerism was transient after nonmyeloablative marrow transplants from related graft donors. TCRdb's copy holds only in-frame clones and misses some; the assay was immunoSEQ multiplex PCR. Its table records about 15,000 clones. The sequencing here drew on CD4+ T cells from blood (PBMCs), taken 12 months after the transplant. Receptors were obtained from a human patient who received a combined kidney and bone marrow transplant. Some T cells may be supplied by the graft donor.

Points on this clone: The observed sequence ends 3 residues before the CDR3 terminus, with the missing tail filled in from the germline J gene. The V and J genes are TRBV18 and TRBJ2-7; TRBD1 matches 7 bases. Germline CDR1 reads KGHSH; CDR2 reads LQKENI. V shed 1 base and J 1 base; nucleotides not matched to a gene: 4. The CDR3 has 15 amino acids. The part of the CDR3 DNA that was read is TGTGCCAGCTCACCACGGGACAGCCAATCCTACGAG. Protein sequence: CASSPRDSQSYE. The CDR3, in full, reads CASSPRDSQSYEQYF.

Comment on this clone: Read data end 3 residues before the CDR3 end; the end is taken from the germline J gene. V is TRBV2 and J is TRBJ2-1; D may be TRBD1 or TRBD2 (6 bases each). V dropped 6 bases and J dropped 3 bases, with 15 bases sitting between them. Per germline, CDR1 SNHLY and CDR2 FYNNEI. CDR3 length equals 15 residues. The sequenced CDR3 bases are TGTGCCAGCAGGGACACAGGGAGGTTCTACAATGAG. The encoded protein is CASRDTGRFYNE. The whole CDR3 reads CASRDTGRFYNEQFF.

As to this clone: Read data end 3 residues before the CDR3 end; the end is taken from the germline J gene. The V call is TRBV20-1, the J call TRBJ2-5, with D tentatively TRBD2 (5 bases). The V end lost 1 base, the J end lost 5 bases, and 5 bases lay between the germline ends. In germline, CDR1 is DFQATT, CDR2 SNEGSKA (reference sequence). CDR3 length: 11 amino acids. CDR3 amino acids: CSARAGETQYF. The CDR3 DNA, read in part, is TGCAGTGCTAGAGCGGGGGAGACC.

On this clone itself: The read stops 3 residues short of the end of the CDR3; the missing end is completed from the germline J gene. The V and J genes are TRBV6-4 and TRBJ2-1; no clear D gene. The CDR3 runs to 13 residues. CDR1 MRHNA and CDR2 SNTAGT come from the germline V gene. Between the trimmed V and J ends, which lost 2 bases and 6 bases, there was a span of 8 bases. The sequenced part of the CDR3 DNA is TGTGCCAGCAGTGACGAACATTTCAATGAG. It is translated as CASSDEHFNE. The CDR3, in full, reads CASSDEHFNEQFF.

Details on this clone: The read halts 3 residues ahead of the CDR3 end, with the missing end drawn from the germline J gene. The chain combines TRBV7-9 with TRBJ1-2; TRBD1 agrees at 9 bases. The germline gives CDR1 SEHNR, CDR2 FQNEAQ (reference sequence). This CDR3 has 15 residues. J lost 5 bases, V lost 1 base, and 5 bases had no gene match. This CDR3 reads CASSLEQGASYGYTF. The DNA read from the CDR3 is TGTGCCAGCAGCTTAGAACAGGGGGCGTCTTATGGC.

As regards this clone: With the read ending 3 residues before the CDR3 end, the germline J gene is used to fill in that end. The rearrangement joins TRBV20-1 to TRBJ2-3; the match to TRBD2 covers 7 bases. Germline loops: CDR1 DFQATT, CDR2 SNEGSKA (reference sequence). The V segment lost 2 bases and the J segment 4 bases; nucleotides outside the gene matches: 6. The CDR3 has 14 residues. CDR3 bases read: TGCAGTGCTAGAACCGGCGGGAGTGCAGATACG. Translation gives CSARTGGSADT. The whole CDR3 sequence is CSARTGGSADTQYF.

Comments on this clone: The CDR3 is cut off 3 residues early in the read; its end comes from the germline J gene. The rearrangement links TRBV6-1 to TRBJ1-6; 7 bases match TRBD1. The CDR3 consists of 15 residues. Germline V CDR1 and CDR2: MNHNS, SASEGT. V shed 4 bases and J 7 bases; nucleotides not matched to a gene: 7. The CDR3 loop reads CASSGGTAPNSPLHF. The part of the CDR3 DNA that was read is TGTGCCAGCAGTGGTGGGACAGCTCCGAATTCACCC.

With regard to this clone: Read sequence stops 3 residues before the CDR3 end, and the germline J gene provides the missing end. V and J are TRBV29-1 and TRBJ2-6, with a weak D call TRBD1 (6 bases). The length of the CDR3 is 15 residues. Trimming pared 7 bases from V and 3 bases from J, leaving 16 bases between. In germline, CDR1 is SQVTM, CDR2 ANQGSEA. The CDR3 bases that were read are TGCAGCGCGTCACAGGGTAATCATGGGGCCAACGTC. Protein product: CSASQGNHGANV. The CDR3 in its entirety is CSASQGNHGANVLTF.

Concerning this clone itself: The missing CDR3 end, 3 residues past where the read stops, is filled in from the germline J gene. The chain recombines TRBV11-3 with TRBJ2-3, with TRBD2 matching 14 bases. The ends lost 4 bases at V and 5 bases at J; junction bases unmatched: 2. The CDR3 extends over 15 amino acids. CDR1 and CDR2 (germline): SGHNT, YENEEA. The DNA read from the CDR3 is TGTGCCAGCAGCTCCGGGACTAGCGGGAGAGATACG. Amino acids: CASSSGTSGRDT. The complete CDR3 protein is CASSSGTSGRDTQYF. The full variable domain, completed using reference TRBV11-3 and TRBJ2-3, is EAGVVQSPRYKIIEKKQPVAFWCNPISGHNTLYWYLQNLGQGPELLIRYENEEAVDDSQLPKDRFSAERLKGVDSTLKIQPAELGDSAVYLCASSSGTSGRDTQYFGPGTRLTVL.

To note about this clone: The CDR3 extends 3 residues past the end of the read, so its final part is completed from the germline J gene. The rearrangement links TRBV6-2 or TRBV6-3 to TRBJ2-6, with D unclear. Germline V gene sequence: CDR1 MNHEY, CDR2 SVGEGT. Trimming took 8 bases from V and 1 from J, leaving 12 bases between them. The CDR3 has 15 residues. The part of the CDR3 DNA that was read is TGTGCCAGCGGAGCCAGCGATTCTGGGGCCAACGTC. This encodes CASGASDSGANV. The whole CDR3 sequence is CASGASDSGANVLTF.

For this clone: The sequenced fragment ends 3 residues before the CDR3 boundary, so the rest is inferred from the germline J gene. The genes are TRBV2 and TRBJ2-4; 15 nucleotides agree with TRBD2. V shed 6 bases and J 8 bases; nucleotides not matched to a gene: 2. Germline V lookup: CDR1 SNHLY, CDR2 FYNNEI. The CDR3 is 14 residues long. CDR3: CASSRTSGRDIQYF. CDR3 bases read: TGTGCCAGCAGCCGGACTAGCGGGAGGGACATT.

This clone is labeled medium-sized based on frequency. The read ends 3 residues early relative to the CDR3; the germline J gene fills the gap. J is TRBJ2-1 and V is TRBV20-1; TRBD2 agrees at 7 bases. J gave up 1 base and V 3 bases, and 3 bases lay outside the gene matches. There are 14 residues in the CDR3. Germline CDR1 DFQATT, CDR2 SNEGSKA (reference sequence). The CDR3 spells CSARIAGSYNEQFF. The sequenced CDR3 bases are TGCAGTGCTAGGATAGCGGGTTCCTACAATGAG.

About this clone: The read terminates 3 residues ahead of where the CDR3 ends, so the germline J gene completes it. V and J are TRBV5-4 and TRBJ2-1, with D perhaps matching TRBD2 (5 bases). Germline CDR1 and CDR2: SGHNT and YYREEE (reference sequence). This CDR3 comprises 13 residues. Trimming left V 5 bases short and J 6 bases short, with 12 bases between. The sequenced part of the CDR3 DNA is TGTGCCAGCAGAACCCTGAGCGGCAATGAG. Amino acid sequence: CASRTLSGNE. The complete CDR3 protein is CASRTLSGNEQFF.

Measured by frequency, this clone is medium-sized. Coverage ceases 3 residues before the CDR3 finishes, and the germline J gene fills in the end. The genes are TRBV5-5 and TRBJ2-6; 7 positions agree with TRBD1. Germline CDR1 reads SGHKS; CDR2 reads YYEKEE (reference sequence). After removal of 4 bases from V and 4 bases from J, the junction contained 5 bases not matched to a gene. This CDR3 has 15 amino acids. The CDR3 region is CASSVTGSGANVLTF. The sequenced part of the CDR3 DNA is TGTGCCAGCAGCGTGACAGGGAGCGGGGCCAACGTC.